This T cell receptor beta chain was sequenced during a study of T-cell memory formation after mild COVID-19. This clonotype was recorded many times. The CDR3 runs to 15 residues. From germline, CDR1 is SGHRS and CDR2 YFSETQ. The V gene lost 0 bases and the J gene lost 1 base, with 9 bases spanning the gap. TCRdb re-derived calls from the 5' RACE reads in MiXCR, one entry per CDR3 protein. The sample lists over 55,000 distinct CDR3 sequences, 9.5% occurring once. The chain uses TRBV5-1 and TRBJ2-3; D unresolved. Material: PBMCs or a T cell subset sorted from them (not recorded which). This TCR derives from a man younger than 35 who had mild COVID-19 (a few samples of this study predate the infection). Cell type and time point are not known. The DNA of the CDR3 is TGCGCCAGCAGCTTGGCCACGACACGCACAGATACGCAGTATTTT. Protein sequence: CASSLATTRTDTQYF.